This T cell receptor beta chain derives from a study of CD8 T cells in Susac syndrome. Notes on the study in general: Expansion of clones was not seen in the CD4+ T cell repertoires of Susac syndrome.

This clonotype has a single count. The target antigen is unknown. It was with random hexamers that roughly 0.5 to 1 ug RNA was reverse transcribed. TCRdb independently ran MiXCR on the immunoSEQ multiplex PCR reads; one entry per CDR3 protein. This sample carries over 150,000 distinct CDR3 sequences, 90% to 95% of them seen once, and the ten largest clones take 0.099%. Germline V gives CDR1 LNHDA, CDR2 SQIVND (reference sequence). Trimming left V 4 bases short and J 4 bases short, with 10 bases between. CDR3 length equals 13 residues. The sequencing input was CD4+ T cells from PBMCs. The receptor was isolated from a human donor with Susac syndrome. J is TRBJ1-2 and V is TRBV19, with a possible D match to TRBD1 (6 bases). This CDR3 is CASSTGARYGYTF. For the CDR3, the DNA is TGTGCCAGTAGTACGGGGGCGCGCTATGGCTACACCTTC.